Shown below are 24 T cell receptor beta chains from a single sample sequenced in a study of T cell responses to AZD1222 COVID-19 vaccine. The data were produced by immunoSEQ multiplex PCR, yet TCRdb's version contains in-frame clones alone and is incomplete. The data contain roughly 100,000 clones, around 87% of them singletons. The sequencing used peripheral blood, collected on day 0 of AZD1222 vaccination. The receptors shown here come from an adult in good health.

V gene TRBV7-8 combines with J gene TRBJ1-3; D ambiguous. Germline loops: CDR1 SGHVS, CDR2 FQNEAQ. This CDR3 contains 17 residues. Between the trimmed V and J ends, which lost 2 bases and 2 bases, there was a span of 16 bases. The CDR3 is CASSLWLGPSAGNTIYF. Here the CDR3 DNA reads TGTGCCAGCAGCTTATGGTTAGGGCCCTCGGCTGGAAACACCATATATTTT.

The chain joins TRBV6-5 to TRBJ2-1, with D possibly TRBD2 on 5 matching bases. From germline, CDR1 is MNHEY and CDR2 SVGAGI. With 8 bases removed from V and 5 bases from J, the gap between germline ends came to 13 bases. CDR3 length: 13 amino acids. This CDR3 reads CASSREHHNEQFF. In nucleotides, the CDR3 is TGTGCCAGCTCCCGGGAACATCACAATGAGCAGTTCTTC.

This clone is labeled medium-sized (0.01 to 0.1%). The chain recombines TRBV4-3 with TRBJ2-2; TRBD2 is a possible D gene (6 bases). CDR3 size: 17 residues. CDR1 is LGHNA, CDR2 YSLEER, per germline. V gave up 1 base and J gave up 2 bases, with 14 bases separating them. CDR3 nucleotides: TGCGCCAGCAGCCAAGGTTGGCTAGCGCTTAACACCGGGGAGCTGTTTTTT. It yields the protein CASSQGWLALNTGELFF.

This clone came up a few times. The rearrangement uses TRBV19 and TRBJ2-1; 13 bases are shared with TRBD2. With V trimmed by 1 base and J by 11 bases, 8 bases remained unmatched. Germline CDR1 and CDR2: LNHDA and SQIVND (reference sequence). This CDR3 contains 16 residues. This CDR3 reads CASSIGRLAGGEKQFF. DNA for the CDR3: TGTGCCAGTAGTATAGGTCGACTAGCGGGAGGAGAAAAGCAGTTCTTC.

V and J are TRBV19 and TRBJ2-3; 7 bases are a match to TRBD1. With V trimmed by 6 bases and J by 3 bases, 3 bases remained unmatched. This CDR3 spans 13 amino acids. Germline assignment: CDR1 LNHDA and CDR2 SQIVND (reference sequence). The chain's CDR3 is CASRNRGTDTQYF. The CDR3 coding sequence is TGTGCCAGTAGAAACAGGGGTACAGATACGCAGTATTTT.

The chain employs TRBV19 and TRBJ1-5, with 8 bases matching TRBD1. This CDR3 is built from 15 residues. Germline V gene sequence: CDR1 LNHDA, CDR2 SQIVND (reference sequence). Trimming at V came to 4 bases and at J to 7 bases, leaving 9 bases not matched to a gene. This CDR3 is CASSKNQGARQPQHF. The CDR3, as DNA: TGTGCCAGTAGTAAGAATCAGGGGGCAAGGCAGCCCCAGCATTTT. Using reference TRBV19 and TRBJ1-5 for the parts outside the CDR3, the full variable domain is DGGITQSPKYLFRKEGQNVTLSCEQNLNHDAMYWYRQDPGQGLRLIYYSQIVNDFQKGDIAEGYSVSREKKESFPLTVTSAQKNPTAFYLCASSKNQGARQPQHFGDGTRLSIL.

The chain's CDR3 is CASTTGTPGEKLFF. CDR3 bases: TGTGCCAGCACCACCGGGACCCCGGGGGAAAAACTGTTTTTT. The chain recombines TRBV28 with TRBJ1-4, with D possibly matching TRBD1 (5 bases). V gave up 7 bases and J gave up 8 bases, with 17 bases separating them. The CDR3 sequence is 14 residues long. Germline V gene lookup returns CDR1 MDHEN and CDR2 SYDVKM.

This rearrangement joins TRBV11-3 to TRBJ2-1, with D uncertain. The germline V and J ends were trimmed by 1 base and 6 bases, with 10 bases remaining between them. The CDR3 extends over 14 amino acids. Germline CDR1 reads SGHNT; CDR2 reads YENEEA. The CDR3 DNA sequence: TGTGCCAGCAGCTTAGGGCGGCTAGGCAATGAGCAGTTCTTC. This gives the protein CASSLGRLGNEQFF.

The chain combines TRBV6-1 with TRBJ2-6, with D hard to call. Per the germline V gene, CDR1 is MNHNS and CDR2 is SASEGT. The CDR3 spans 15 residues. Trimming pared 1 base from V and 1 base from J, leaving 5 bases between. The CDR3 loop is CASSEVTSGANVLTF. The CDR3 nucleotides are TGTGCCAGCAGTGAAGTAACTTCTGGGGCCAACGTCCTGACTTTC.

The V call is TRBV28, the J call TRBJ1-2, with 8 bases fitting TRBD1. Trimming removed 4 bases from V and 2 bases from J; junction bases left unmatched: 6. Germline-derived CDR1 and CDR2 are MDHEN and SYDVKM. CDR3 length: 15 residues. For the CDR3, the DNA is TGTGCCAGCAGTTCCACAGGGGGTCTGAACTATGGCTACACCTTC. This encodes CASSSTGGLNYGYTF.

CDR3 in DNA: TGCAGTGCTAGTAATGAGCAGTTCTTC. This encodes CSASNEQFF. The chain recombines TRBV20-1 with TRBJ2-1; D not resolved. This CDR3 comprises 9 residues. Germline assignment: CDR1 DFQATT and CDR2 SNEGSKA (reference sequence). V lost 3 bases, J lost 7 bases, and 1 base lay in between.

V gene TRBV10-1 combines with J gene TRBJ2-1, with D perhaps matching TRBD1 or TRBD2 (5 bases each). The germline gives CDR1 WNHNN, CDR2 SYGVQD (reference sequence). CDR3 length: 12 amino acids. Between the trimmed V and J ends, which lost 2 bases and 12 bases, there was a span of 11 bases. The CDR3 coding sequence is TGCGCCAGCAGTGAGGCAACTAGGGGGCAGTTCTTC. Translation gives CASSEATRGQFF.

The V gene is TRBV12-3 or TRBV12-4, the J gene TRBJ1-2; possibly TRBD1 for D (5 bases). The CDR3 has 13 amino acids. Trimming removed 5 bases at V and 4 bases at J, with 11 bases between. DNA for the CDR3: TGTGCCAGCAGTCTCGACAGCTCCTATGGCTACACCTTC. Its translation is CASSLDSSYGYTF.

The chain uses TRBV7-2 and TRBJ1-5, with D maybe TRBD1 (5 bases). Germline assignment: CDR1 SGHTA and CDR2 FQGNSA. Trimming shortened V by 1 base and J by 9 bases, and 10 bases separated the two germline ends. The CDR3 is 13 amino acids. CDR3 residues: CASSLGTGGPQHF. The DNA for the CDR3 is TGTGCCAGCAGCTTAGGGACCGGGGGGCCCCAGCATTTT. Based on the CDR3 plus reference TRBV7-2 and TRBJ1-5, the full variable domain is GAGVSQSPSNKVTEKGKDVELRCDPISGHTALYWYRQSLGQGLEFLIYFQGNSAPDKSGLPSDRFSAERTGGSVSTLTIQRTQQEDSAVYLCASSLGTGGPQHFGDGTRLSIL.

The V call is TRBV19, the J call TRBJ1-5; D remains unclear. Per germline, CDR1 LNHDA and CDR2 SQIVND (reference sequence). V shed 1 base and J shed 1 base, with 14 bases lying between them. The CDR3 runs to 17 residues. DNA for the CDR3: TGTGCCAGTAGTATAGTCTCGGGGAGGGCCAGCAATCAGCCCCAGCATTTT. Its translation: CASSIVSGRASNQPQHF.

The rearrangement links TRBV7-9 to TRBJ1-1; maybe TRBD1 (6 bases). The CDR3 consists of 15 residues. The germline V gene encodes CDR1 SEHNR and CDR2 FQNEAQ (reference sequence). The V end was cut by 5 bases, the J end by 1 base, with 14 bases between. CDR3 amino acids: CASSPPGQKNTEAFF. The CDR3 nucleotides read TGTGCCAGCAGCCCCCCGGGACAAAAGAACACTGAAGCTTTCTTT.

The chain couples TRBV3-1 (or the pseudogene TRBV3-2) to TRBJ1-2; D gene unclear. V lost 2 bases and J 8 bases, leaving 18 bases between the germline ends. The germline V gene encodes CDR1 LGHDT and CDR2 YNNKEL (reference sequence). The CDR3 runs 15 residues. The CDR3 DNA reads TGTGCCAGCAGCCAATTCTTGGACGCCGAGAGAGGCTACACCTTC. Its translation: CASSQFLDAERGYTF.

This chain uses TRBV7-3 with TRBJ1-4, with TRBD1 matching 7 bases. The V gene end was trimmed by 4 bases and the J gene end by 7 bases; junction bases not matched to a gene: 12. CDR3 size: 16 residues. The V gene's germline CDR1 is SGHTA and CDR2 FQGTGA. The CDR3 DNA sequence: TGTGCCAGCAGCTCCCCCAGGAGGGGGCGAGGTGAAAAACTGTTTTTT. Its translation is CASSSPRRGRGEKLFF.

The rearrangement uses TRBV5-1 and TRBJ2-1; 7 nucleotides line up with TRBD2. CDR3 length: 14 residues. Germline values: CDR1 SGHRS, CDR2 YFSETQ. J gave up 7 bases and V 6 bases, and 10 bases lay outside the gene matches. The CDR3 DNA follows: TGCGCCAGCAACCCGGGGGGTAGCGTAAATGAGCAGTTCTTC. This sequence encodes CASNPGGSVNEQFF.

The chain couples TRBV28 to TRBJ2-7, with a weak D call TRBD2 (6 bases). Per the germline V gene, CDR1 is MDHEN and CDR2 is SYDVKM. This CDR3 spans 14 amino acids. V gave up 7 bases and J gave up 4 bases, with 17 bases separating them. The CDR3 reads CASIGRDSVYEQYF. The CDR3 nucleotides are TGTGCCAGCATCGGACGGGACTCAGTATACGAGCAGTACTTC.

V is TRBV4-1 and J is TRBJ1-6; D ambiguous. Between the trimmed V and J ends, which lost 0 bases and 5 bases, there was a span of 2 bases. Germline V lookup: CDR1 MGHRA, CDR2 YSYEKL. This CDR3 contains 13 residues. CDR3 in DNA: TGCGCCAGCAGCCAAGATAATAATTCACCCCTCCACTTT. It is translated as CASSQDNNSPLHF.

A single count supports this clone. The chain links TRBV28 to TRBJ1-2; D not resolved. In germline, CDR1 is MDHEN, CDR2 SYDVKM. With 2 bases removed from V and 4 bases from J, the gap between germline ends came to 8 bases. The CDR3 extends over 13 amino acids. The CDR3 spells CASSLAVAYGYTF. CDR3 nucleotide sequence: TGTGCCAGCAGTTTAGCAGTTGCCTATGGCTACACCTTC.

The chain links TRBV6-4 to TRBJ2-1, with D hard to call. V shed 1 base and J shed 3 bases, with 13 bases lying between them. From germline, CDR1 is MRHNA and CDR2 SNTAGT. CDR3 length: 16 residues. For the CDR3, the DNA is TGTGCCAGCAGTGACTGGTTCAGGATTAGCTACAATGAGCAGTTCTTC. Its translation: CASSDWFRISYNEQFF.

This chain links TRBV20-1 with TRBJ2-3; no clear D. Trimming shortened V by 3 bases and J by 0 bases, and 13 bases separated the two germline ends. This CDR3 is 15 amino acids long. CDR1 DFQATT and CDR2 SNEGSKA come from the germline V gene (reference sequence). The CDR3 sequence: CSASSRKESTDTQYF. The CDR3 region has the DNA TGCAGTGCTAGTAGCAGGAAGGAAAGCACAGATACGCAGTATTTT.